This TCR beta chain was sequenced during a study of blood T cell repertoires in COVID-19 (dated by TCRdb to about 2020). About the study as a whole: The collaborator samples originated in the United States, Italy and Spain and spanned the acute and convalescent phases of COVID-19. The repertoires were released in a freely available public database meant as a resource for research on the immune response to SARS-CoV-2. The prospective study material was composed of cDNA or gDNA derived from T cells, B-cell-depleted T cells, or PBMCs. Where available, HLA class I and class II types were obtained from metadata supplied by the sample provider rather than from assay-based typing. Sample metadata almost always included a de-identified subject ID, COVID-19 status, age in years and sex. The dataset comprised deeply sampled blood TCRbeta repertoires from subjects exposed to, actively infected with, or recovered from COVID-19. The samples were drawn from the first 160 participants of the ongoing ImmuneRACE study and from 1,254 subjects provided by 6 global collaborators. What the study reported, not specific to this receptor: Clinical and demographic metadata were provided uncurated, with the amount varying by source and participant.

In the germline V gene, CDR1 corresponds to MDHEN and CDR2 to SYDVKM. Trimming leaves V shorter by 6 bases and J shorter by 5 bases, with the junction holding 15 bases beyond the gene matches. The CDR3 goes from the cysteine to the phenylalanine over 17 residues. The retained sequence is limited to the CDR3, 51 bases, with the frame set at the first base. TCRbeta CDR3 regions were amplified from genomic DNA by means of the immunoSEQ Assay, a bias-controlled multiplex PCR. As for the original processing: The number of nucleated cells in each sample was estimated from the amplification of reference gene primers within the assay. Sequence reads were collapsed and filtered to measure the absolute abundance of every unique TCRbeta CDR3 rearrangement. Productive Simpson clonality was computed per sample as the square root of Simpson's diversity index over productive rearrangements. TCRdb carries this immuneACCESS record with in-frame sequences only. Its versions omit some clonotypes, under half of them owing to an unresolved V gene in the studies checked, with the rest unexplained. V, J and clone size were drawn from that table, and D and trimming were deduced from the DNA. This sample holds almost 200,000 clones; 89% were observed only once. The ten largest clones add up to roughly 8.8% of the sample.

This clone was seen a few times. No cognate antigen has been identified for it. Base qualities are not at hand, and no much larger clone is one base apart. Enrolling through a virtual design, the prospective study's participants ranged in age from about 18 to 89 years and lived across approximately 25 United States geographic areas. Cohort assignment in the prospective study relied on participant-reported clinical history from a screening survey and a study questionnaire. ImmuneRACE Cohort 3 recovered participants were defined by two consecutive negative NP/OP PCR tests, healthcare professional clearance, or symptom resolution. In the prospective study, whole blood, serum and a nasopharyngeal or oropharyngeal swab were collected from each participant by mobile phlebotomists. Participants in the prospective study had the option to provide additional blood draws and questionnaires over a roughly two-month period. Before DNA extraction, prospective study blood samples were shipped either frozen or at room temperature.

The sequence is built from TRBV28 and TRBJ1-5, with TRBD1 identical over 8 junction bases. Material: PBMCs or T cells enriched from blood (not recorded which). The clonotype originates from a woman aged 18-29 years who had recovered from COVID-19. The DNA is TGTGCCAGCAGCCTCCCAGGGGGCGCGGGGACCTATCAGCCCCAGCATTTT. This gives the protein CASSLPGGAGTYQPQHF.